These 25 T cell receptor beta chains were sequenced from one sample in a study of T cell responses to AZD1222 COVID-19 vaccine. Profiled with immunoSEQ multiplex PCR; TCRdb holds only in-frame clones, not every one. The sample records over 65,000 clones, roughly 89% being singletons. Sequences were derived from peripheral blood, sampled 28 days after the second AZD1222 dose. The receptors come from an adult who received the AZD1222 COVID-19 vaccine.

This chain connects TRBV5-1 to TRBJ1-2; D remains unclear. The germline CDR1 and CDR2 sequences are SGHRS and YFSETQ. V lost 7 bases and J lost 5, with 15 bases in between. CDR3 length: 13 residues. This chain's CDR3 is CASSARPNYGYTF. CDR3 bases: TGCGCCAGCTCCGCTCGTCCGAATTATGGCTACACCTTC.

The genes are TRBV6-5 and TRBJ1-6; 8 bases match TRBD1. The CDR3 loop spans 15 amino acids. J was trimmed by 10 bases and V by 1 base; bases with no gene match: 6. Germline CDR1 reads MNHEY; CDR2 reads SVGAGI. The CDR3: CASSYWDRRGSPLHF. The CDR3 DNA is TGTGCCAGCAGTTACTGGGACAGGCGAGGATCACCCCTCCACTTT.

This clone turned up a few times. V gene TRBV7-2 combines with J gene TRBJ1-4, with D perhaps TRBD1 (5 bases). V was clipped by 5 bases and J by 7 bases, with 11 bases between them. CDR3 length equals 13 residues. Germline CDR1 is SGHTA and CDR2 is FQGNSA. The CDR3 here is CASSVPGGEKLFF. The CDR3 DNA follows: TGTGCCAGCAGCGTACCGGGGGGTGAAAAACTGTTTTTT.

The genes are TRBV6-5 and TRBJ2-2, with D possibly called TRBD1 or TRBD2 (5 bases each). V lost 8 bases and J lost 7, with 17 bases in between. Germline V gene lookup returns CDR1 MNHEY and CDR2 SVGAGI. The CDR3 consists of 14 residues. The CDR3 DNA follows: TGTGCCAGCCGAGGGGCTAGCTGGGGCGGGGAGCTGTTTTTT. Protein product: CASRGASWGGELFF.

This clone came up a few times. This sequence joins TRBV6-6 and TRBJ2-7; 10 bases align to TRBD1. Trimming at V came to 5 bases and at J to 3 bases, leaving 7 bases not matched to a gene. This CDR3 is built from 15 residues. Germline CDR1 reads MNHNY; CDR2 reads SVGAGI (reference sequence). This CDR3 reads CASSNSGTGVYEQYV. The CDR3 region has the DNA TGTGCCAGCAGTAATTCCGGGACAGGGGTCTACGAGCAGTACGTC.

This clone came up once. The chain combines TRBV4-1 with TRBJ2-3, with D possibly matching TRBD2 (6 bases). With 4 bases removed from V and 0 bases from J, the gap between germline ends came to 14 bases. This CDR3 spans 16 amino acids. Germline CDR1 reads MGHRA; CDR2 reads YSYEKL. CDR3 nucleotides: TGCGCCAGCAGCCGCGACGCGGGGCGTAGCACAGATACGCAGTATTTT. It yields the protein CASSRDAGRSTDTQYF.

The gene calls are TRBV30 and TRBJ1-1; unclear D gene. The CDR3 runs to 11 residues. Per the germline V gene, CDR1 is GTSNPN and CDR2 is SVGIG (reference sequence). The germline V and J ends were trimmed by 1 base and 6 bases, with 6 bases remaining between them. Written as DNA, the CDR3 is TGTGCCTGGAGTGAGGTGGCTGAAGCTTTCTTT. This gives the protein CAWSEVAEAFF.

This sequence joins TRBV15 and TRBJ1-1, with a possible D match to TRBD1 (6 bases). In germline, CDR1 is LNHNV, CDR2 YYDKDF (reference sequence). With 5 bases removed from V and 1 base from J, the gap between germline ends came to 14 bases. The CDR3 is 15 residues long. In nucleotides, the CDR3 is TGTGCCACCAGCCCCCGCCGGGACACGAACACTGAAGCTTTCTTT. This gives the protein CATSPRRDTNTEAFF.

DNA of the CDR3: TGTGCCAGCAGGGCAGGCAGGATACTCTCTGGAAACACCATATATTTT. It is translated as CASRAGRILSGNTIYF. V usage is TRBV28 and J usage is TRBJ1-3, with D uncertain. Germline values: CDR1 MDHEN, CDR2 SYDVKM. The CDR3 has 16 amino acids. Trimming shortened V by 6 bases and J by 0 bases, and 15 bases separated the two germline ends.

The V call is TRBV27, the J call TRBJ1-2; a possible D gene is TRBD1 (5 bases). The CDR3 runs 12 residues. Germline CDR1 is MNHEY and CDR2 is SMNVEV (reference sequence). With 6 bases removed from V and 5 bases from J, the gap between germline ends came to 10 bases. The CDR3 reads CASSPDSYGYTF. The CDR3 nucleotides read TGTGCCAGCAGCCCTGACAGTTATGGCTACACCTTC.

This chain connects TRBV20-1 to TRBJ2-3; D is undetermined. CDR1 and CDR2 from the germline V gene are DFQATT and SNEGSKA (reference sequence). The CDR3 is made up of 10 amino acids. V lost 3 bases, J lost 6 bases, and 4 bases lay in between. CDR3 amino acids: CSASKDTQYF. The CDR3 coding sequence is TGCAGTGCTAGCAAGGATACGCAGTATTTT.

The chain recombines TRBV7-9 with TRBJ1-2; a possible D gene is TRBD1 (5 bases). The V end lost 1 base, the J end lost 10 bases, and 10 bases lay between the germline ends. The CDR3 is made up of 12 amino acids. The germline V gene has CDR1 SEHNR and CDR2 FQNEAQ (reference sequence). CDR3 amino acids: CASSLGGGPYTF. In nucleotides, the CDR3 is TGTGCCAGCAGCTTAGGTGGGGGACCCTACACCTTC. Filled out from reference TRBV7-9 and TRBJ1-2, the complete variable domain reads DTGVSQNPRHKITKRGQNVTFRCDPISEHNRLYWYRQTLGQGPEFLTYFQNEAQLEKSRLLSDRFSAERPKGSFSTLEIQRTEQGDSAMYLCASSLGGGPYTFGSGTRLTVV.

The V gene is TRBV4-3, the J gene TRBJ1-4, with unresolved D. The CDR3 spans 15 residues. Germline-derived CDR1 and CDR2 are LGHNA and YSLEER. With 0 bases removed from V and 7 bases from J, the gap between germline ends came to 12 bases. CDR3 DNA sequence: TGCGCCAGCAGCCAAGATAGGTTGAGTGGTGAAAAACTGTTTTTT. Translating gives CASSQDRLSGEKLFF.

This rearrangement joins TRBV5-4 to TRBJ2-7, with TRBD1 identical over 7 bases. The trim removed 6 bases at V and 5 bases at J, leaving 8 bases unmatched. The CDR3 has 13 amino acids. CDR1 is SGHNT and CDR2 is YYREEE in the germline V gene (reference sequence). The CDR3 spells CASNKDRVNEQYF. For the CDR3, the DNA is TGTGCCAGCAACAAAGACAGGGTGAACGAGCAGTACTTC.

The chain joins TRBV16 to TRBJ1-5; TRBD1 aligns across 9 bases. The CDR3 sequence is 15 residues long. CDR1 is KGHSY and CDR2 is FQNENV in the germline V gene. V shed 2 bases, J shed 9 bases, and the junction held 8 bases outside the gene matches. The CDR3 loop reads CASSQTGGSVWPQHF. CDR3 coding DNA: TGTGCCAGCAGCCAAACAGGGGGCTCGGTTTGGCCCCAGCATTTT.

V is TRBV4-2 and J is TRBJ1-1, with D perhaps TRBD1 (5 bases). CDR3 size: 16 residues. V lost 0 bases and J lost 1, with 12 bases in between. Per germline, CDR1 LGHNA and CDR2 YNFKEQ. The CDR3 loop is CASSQDLVGRNTEAFF. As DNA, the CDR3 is TGTGCCAGCAGCCAAGATCTGGTGGGACGGAACACTGAAGCTTTCTTT.

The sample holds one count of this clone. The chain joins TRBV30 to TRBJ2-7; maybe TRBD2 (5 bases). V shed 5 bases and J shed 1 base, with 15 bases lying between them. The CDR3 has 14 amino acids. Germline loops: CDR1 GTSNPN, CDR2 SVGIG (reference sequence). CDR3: CAWSEGPASYEQYF. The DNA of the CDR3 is TGTGCCTGGTCAGAGGGTCCTGCGTCCTACGAGCAGTACTTC.

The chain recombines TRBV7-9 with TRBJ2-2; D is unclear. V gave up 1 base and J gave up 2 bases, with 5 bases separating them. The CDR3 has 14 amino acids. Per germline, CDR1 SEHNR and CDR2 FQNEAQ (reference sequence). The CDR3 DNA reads TGTGCCAGCAGCTTAGACGTAAACACCGGGGAGCTGTTTTTT. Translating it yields CASSLDVNTGELFF.

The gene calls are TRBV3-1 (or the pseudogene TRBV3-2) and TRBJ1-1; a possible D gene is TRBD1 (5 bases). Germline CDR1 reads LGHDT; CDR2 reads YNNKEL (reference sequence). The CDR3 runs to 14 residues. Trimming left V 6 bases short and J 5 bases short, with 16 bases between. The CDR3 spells CASRFRASGTEAFF. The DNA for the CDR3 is TGTGCCAGCAGATTCAGGGCCTCTGGTACTGAAGCTTTCTTT.

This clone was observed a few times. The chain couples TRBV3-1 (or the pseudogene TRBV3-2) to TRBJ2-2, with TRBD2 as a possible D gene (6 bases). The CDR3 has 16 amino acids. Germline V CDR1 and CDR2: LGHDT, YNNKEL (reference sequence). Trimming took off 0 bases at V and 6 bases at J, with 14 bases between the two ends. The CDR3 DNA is TGTGCCAGCAGCCAAGATCTTTTATGGGGGGCCGGGGAGCTGTTTTTT. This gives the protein CASSQDLLWGAGELFF.

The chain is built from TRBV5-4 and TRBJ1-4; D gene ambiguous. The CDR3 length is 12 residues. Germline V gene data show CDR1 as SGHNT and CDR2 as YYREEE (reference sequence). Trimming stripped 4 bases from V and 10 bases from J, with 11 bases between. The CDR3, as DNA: TGTGCCAGCAGCCCCCCCGAGGGAAAACTGTTTTTT. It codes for CASSPPEGKLFF.

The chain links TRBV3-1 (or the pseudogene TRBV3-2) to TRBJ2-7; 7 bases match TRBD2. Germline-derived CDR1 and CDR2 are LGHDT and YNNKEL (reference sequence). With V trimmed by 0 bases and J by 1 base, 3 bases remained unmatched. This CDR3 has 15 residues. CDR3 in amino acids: CASSQDGRESYEQYF. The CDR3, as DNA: TGTGCCAGCAGCCAAGATGGGAGGGAATCCTACGAGCAGTACTTC.

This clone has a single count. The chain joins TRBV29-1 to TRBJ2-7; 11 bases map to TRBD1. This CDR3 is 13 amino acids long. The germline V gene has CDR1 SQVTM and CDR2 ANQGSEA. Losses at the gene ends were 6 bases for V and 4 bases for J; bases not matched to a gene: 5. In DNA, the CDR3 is TGCAGCGTCGTAGGGACAGGGGGGTACGAGCAGTACTTC. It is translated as CSVVGTGGYEQYF.

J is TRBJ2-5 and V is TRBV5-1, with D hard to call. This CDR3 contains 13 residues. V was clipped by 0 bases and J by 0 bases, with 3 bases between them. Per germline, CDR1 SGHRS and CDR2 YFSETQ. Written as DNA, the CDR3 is TGCGCCAGCAGCTTGGACAACCAAGAGACCCAGTACTTC. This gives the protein CASSLDNQETQYF.

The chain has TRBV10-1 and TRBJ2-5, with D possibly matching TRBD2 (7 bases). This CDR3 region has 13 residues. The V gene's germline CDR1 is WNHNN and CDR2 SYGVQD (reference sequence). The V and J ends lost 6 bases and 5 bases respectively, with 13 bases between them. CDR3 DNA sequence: TGCGCCAGCAGCCCCGGGGGGCGCGAGACCCAGTACTTC. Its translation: CASSPGGRETQYF.